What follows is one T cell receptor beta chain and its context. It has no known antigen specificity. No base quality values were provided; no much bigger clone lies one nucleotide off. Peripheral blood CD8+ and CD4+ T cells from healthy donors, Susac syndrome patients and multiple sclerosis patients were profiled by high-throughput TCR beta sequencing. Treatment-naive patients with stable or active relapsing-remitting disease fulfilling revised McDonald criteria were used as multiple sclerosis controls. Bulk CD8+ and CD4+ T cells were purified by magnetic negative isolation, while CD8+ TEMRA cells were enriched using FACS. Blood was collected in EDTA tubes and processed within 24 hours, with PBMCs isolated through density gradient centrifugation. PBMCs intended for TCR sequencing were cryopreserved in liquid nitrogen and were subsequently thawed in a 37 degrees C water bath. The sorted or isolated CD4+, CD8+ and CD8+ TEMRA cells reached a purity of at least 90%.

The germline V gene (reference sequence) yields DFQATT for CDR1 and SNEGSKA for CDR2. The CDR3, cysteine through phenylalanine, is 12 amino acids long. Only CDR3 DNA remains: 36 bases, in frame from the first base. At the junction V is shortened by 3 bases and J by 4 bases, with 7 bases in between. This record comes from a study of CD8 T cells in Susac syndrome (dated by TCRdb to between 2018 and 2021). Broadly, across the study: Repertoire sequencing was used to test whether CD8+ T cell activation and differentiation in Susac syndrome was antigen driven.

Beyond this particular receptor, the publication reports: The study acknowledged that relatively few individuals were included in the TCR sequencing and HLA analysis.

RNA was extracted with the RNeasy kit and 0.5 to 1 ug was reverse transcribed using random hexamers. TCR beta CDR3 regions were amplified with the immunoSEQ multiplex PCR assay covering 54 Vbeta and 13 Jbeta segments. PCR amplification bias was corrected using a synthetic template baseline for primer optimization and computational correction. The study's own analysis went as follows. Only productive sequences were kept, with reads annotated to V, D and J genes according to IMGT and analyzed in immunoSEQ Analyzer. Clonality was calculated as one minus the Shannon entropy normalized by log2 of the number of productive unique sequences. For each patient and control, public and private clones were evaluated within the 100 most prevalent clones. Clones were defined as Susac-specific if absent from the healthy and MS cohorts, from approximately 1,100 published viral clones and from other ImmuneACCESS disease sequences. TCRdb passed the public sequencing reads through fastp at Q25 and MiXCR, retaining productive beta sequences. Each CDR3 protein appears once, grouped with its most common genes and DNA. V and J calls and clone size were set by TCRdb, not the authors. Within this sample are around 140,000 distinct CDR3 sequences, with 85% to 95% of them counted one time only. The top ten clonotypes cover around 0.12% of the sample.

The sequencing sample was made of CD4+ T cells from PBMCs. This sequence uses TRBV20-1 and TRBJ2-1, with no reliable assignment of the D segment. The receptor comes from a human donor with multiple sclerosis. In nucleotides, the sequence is TGCAGTGCTAGCGGGTCTTACAATGAGCAGTTCTTC. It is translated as CSASGSYNEQFF.